This record covers a single T cell receptor beta chain. Its specificity is unknown. This sample was taken from a study of T cell responses to AZD1222 COVID-19 vaccine. Broader study findings: Donors in the cohort were predominantly white British and more often female, and clonal diversity was possibly underestimated.

Assay: immunoSEQ multiplex PCR; the TCRdb copy retains only in-frame clones and omits some. The sample records approximately 80,000 clones, approximately 85% being singletons. The germline gives CDR1 GTSNPN, CDR2 SVGIG (reference sequence). V lost 2 bases and J 11 bases, leaving 19 bases between the germline ends. The CDR3 covers 14 residues. Here the sequenced sample was peripheral blood, taken 28 days after the second AZD1222 dose. The sequence derives from an adult who received the AZD1222 COVID-19 vaccine. This chain uses TRBV30 with TRBJ1-5; maybe TRBD1 (5 bases). The chain's CDR3 is CAWSLGQGSGAQHF. The CDR3 DNA reads TGTGCCTGGAGTTTAGGGCAGGGTTCTGGGGCCCAGCATTTT.